Described below is a single T cell receptor beta chain sequence and its context. Sequencing relied on a cDNA template that was reverse transcribed from extracted RNA. Measured with immunoSEQ multiplex PCR; TCRdb has only the in-frame clones, and not every one. The sample lists fewer than 200,000 clones, around 59% occurring once. Treatment here: oral pan-JAK inhibitor, 5-10 mg twice daily. This record belongs to a study of CD8+ T cells in alopecia areata. The germline gives CDR1 SGHNT, CDR2 YENEEA. The V end was cut by 5 bases, the J end by 5 bases, with 18 bases between. CDR3 length: 15 amino acids. V is TRBV11-3 and J is TRBJ2-5, with no clear D. Sequences were derived from CD4+ T cells sorted from blood, sampled at week 24, from a patient treated with tofacitinib. The TCR sequence derives from a human donor with alopecia areata. The CDR3 nucleotides read TGTGCCAGCAGCCTAGTTTTCCAGTCGAGCGAGACCCAGTACTTC. Its protein is CASSLVFQSSETQYF.